This TCR beta chain stems from a study of blood T cell repertoires in COVID-19. Looking at the study overall: Donors in the United States, Italy and Spain gave samples during acute or convalescent COVID-19. PBMCs, B-cell-depleted T cells, or T cells provided the cDNA or gDNA that made up the material.

The data were produced by immunoSEQ multiplex PCR, yet TCRdb's version contains in-frame clones alone and is incomplete. The profile shows some 67,000 clones, about 90% of them singletons. The germline V gene has CDR1 SEHNR and CDR2 FQNEAQ (reference sequence). The CDR3 consists of 19 residues. Between the trimmed V and J ends, which lost 0 bases and 2 bases, there was a span of 17 bases. Sequenced sample: peripheral blood. The chain carries TRBV7-9 and TRBJ2-6; D gene ambiguous. The clonotype comes from a man over 45 with active COVID-19. The CDR3 sequence: CASSLATYRKLPGANVLTF. The CDR3 DNA is TGTGCCAGCAGCTTAGCGACATATAGAAAGCTGCCTGGGGCCAACGTCCTGACTTTC.